The 26 T cell receptor beta chains presented below share a single source sample, sequenced in a study of blood T cell repertoires in COVID-19. Libraries were prepared by immunoSEQ multiplex PCR; TCRdb keeps only in-frame clonotypes and omits some of them. The sample contains approximately 260,000 clones, 84% of which appear only once. Input material: peripheral blood. Receptor source: a human donor in a cohort sampled during active COVID-19.

In this sample, this clone turned up a few times. This chain uses TRBV7-2 with TRBJ2-5, with 8 bases aligning to TRBD1. The CDR3 is 16 amino acids. Per the germline V gene, CDR1 is SGHTA and CDR2 is FQGNSA. V dropped 0 bases and J dropped 5; count of bases not matched to a gene: 8. The CDR3 DNA reads as TGTGCCAGCAGCTTAGCTGCACAGGGGGTTATGGAGACCCAGTACTTC. As protein: CASSLAAQGVMETQYF.

V is TRBV7-9 and J is TRBJ2-1; no clear D gene. Trimming stripped 4 bases from V and 5 bases from J, with 15 bases between. This CDR3 is built from 15 residues. In germline, CDR1 is SEHNR, CDR2 FQNEAQ (reference sequence). For the CDR3, the DNA is TGTGCCAGCAGCTACCTCGGTCCTATAGACAATGAGCAGTTCTTC. Its protein product is CASSYLGPIDNEQFF.

V is TRBV2 and J is TRBJ1-6; TRBD1 is a possible D gene (5 bases). Germline CDR1 reads SNHLY; CDR2 reads FYNNEI. Trimming removed 11 bases from V and 6 bases from J, with 26 bases in between. CDR3 length: 17 residues. CDR3 sequence reads: CARRDPGVMRSNSPLHF. The CDR3, as DNA: TGTGCCCGGAGAGATCCGGGGGTAATGCGGAGTAATTCACCCCTCCACTTT.

This rearrangement joins TRBV3-1 (or the pseudogene TRBV3-2) to TRBJ2-6; D is unresolved. The V end was cut by 1 base, the J end by 0 bases, with 16 bases between. The CDR3 consists of 19 residues. Germline-derived CDR1 and CDR2 are LGHDT and YNNKEL (reference sequence). The CDR3, as DNA: TGTGCCAGCAGCCAAGTGAGCACGTGGTCGTCCTCTGGGGCCAACGTCCTGACTTTC. It is translated as CASSQVSTWSSSGANVLTF.

The rearrangement joins TRBV5-6 to TRBJ2-2; tentative D call: TRBD1 (6 bases). Trimming left V 4 bases short and J 6 bases short, with 10 bases between. This CDR3 is built from 13 residues. Germline V gene sequence: CDR1 SGHDT, CDR2 YYEEEE. This CDR3 is CASSGGQAGELFF. The CDR3 DNA follows: TGTGCCAGCAGCGGGGGACAAGCCGGGGAGCTGTTTTTT.

This clone was recorded a few times. The V gene is TRBV7-2, the J gene TRBJ1-2; D is undetermined. The CDR3 has 13 residues. The V and J ends lost 5 bases and 4 bases respectively, with 11 bases between them. Germline assignment: CDR1 SGHTA and CDR2 FQGNSA. CDR3 sequence: CASSPGGIYGYTF. The CDR3 DNA reads TGTGCCAGCAGCCCAGGAGGGATCTATGGCTACACCTTC.

The table lists this clone with a count of one. The chain links TRBV21-1 to TRBJ2-2; TRBD2 is the table's D call and was not checked against the DNA. TRBV21-1 counts as a pseudogene. The CDR3 runs 16 residues. The CDR3 here is CASRDRLRTNTGELFF. The CDR3 coding sequence is TGTGCCAGCAGAGATCGACTGCGAACGAACACCGGGGAGCTGTTTTTT.

V and J are TRBV5-6 and TRBJ2-7; unclear D gene. Between the trimmed V and J ends, which lost 2 bases and 2 bases, there was a span of 11 bases. The CDR3 extends over 14 amino acids. Germline CDR1 and CDR2: SGHDT and YYEEEE. In nucleotides, the CDR3 is TGTGCCAGCAGCTTCGAGAGGCCACCCTACGAGCAGTACTTC. Translated, it gives CASSFERPPYEQYF.

The chain combines TRBV29-1 with TRBJ1-1; TRBD1 agrees at 12 bases. The V and J ends lost 5 bases and 3 bases, in that order; junction bases with no gene match: 1. Germline CDR1 is SQVTM and CDR2 is ANQGSEA. This CDR3 comprises 13 residues. DNA of the CDR3: TGCAGCGTTTGGGACAGGGGGCACACTGAAGCTTTCTTT. Translating it yields CSVWDRGHTEAFF.

This chain connects TRBV19 to TRBJ2-3, with 14 positions matching TRBD2. V shed 5 bases, J shed 7 bases, and the junction held 8 bases outside the gene matches. Looked up from germline, CDR1 is LNHDA and CDR2 is SQIVND (reference sequence). The CDR3 covers 16 residues. CDR3 residues: CASSYRLAGGRNTQYF. DNA of the CDR3: TGTGCCAGTAGTTACCGACTAGCGGGGGGGCGAAATACGCAGTATTTT.

This clone was counted once. CDR3 protein: CASSPDRGGEQYF. CDR3 in DNA: TGTGCCAGCAGCCCGGACAGGGGGGGAGAGCAGTACTTC. V and J are TRBV6-5 and TRBJ2-7, with 10 bases that match TRBD1. V was clipped by 6 bases and J by 7 bases; unmatched bases: 6. The germline V gene encodes CDR1 MNHEY and CDR2 SVGAGI. The CDR3 loop spans 13 amino acids.

This chain joins TRBV28 and TRBJ1-3, with D hard to call. The V end lost 6 bases, the J end lost 0 bases, and 9 bases lay between the germline ends. The CDR3 covers 14 residues. Looked up from germline, CDR1 is MDHEN and CDR2 is SYDVKM. For the CDR3, the DNA is TGTGCCAGCAGAACCGCCGGCTCTGGAAACACCATATATTTT. Its translation: CASRTAGSGNTIYF.

The rearrangement uses TRBV6-6 and TRBJ2-5; D possibly uses TRBD1 or TRBD2 (5 bases each). Deletions cut 6 bases from V and 9 bases from J, with 14 bases between. The CDR3 covers 12 residues. Germline V gene data show CDR1 as MNHNY and CDR2 as SVGAGI (reference sequence). The CDR3 loop reads CASSRGASSQYF. The CDR3 DNA reads as TGTGCCAGCAGCCGAGGGGCATCTTCCCAGTACTTC.

V and J are TRBV25-1 and TRBJ1-1; D may be TRBD1 (6 bases). The germline CDR1 and CDR2 sequences are MGHDK and SYGVNS. The CDR3 extends over 11 amino acids. V was pared by 8 bases and J by 10 bases, with 14 bases between. In nucleotides, the CDR3 is TGTGCCAGCCCGAAGGGGGGGGGAGCTTTCTTT. Translating it yields CASPKGGGAFF.

The CDR3 is CASSPRLGGGFLNEQFF. The CDR3 DNA reads as TGTGCCAGCAGCCCGCGCCTCGGCGGGGGGTTCCTCAATGAGCAGTTCTTC. The chain recombines TRBV3-1 (or the pseudogene TRBV3-2) with TRBJ2-1, with TRBD2 identical over 8 bases. The germline CDR1 and CDR2 sequences are LGHDT and YNNKEL (reference sequence). Trimming at V came to 4 bases and at J to 6 bases, leaving 14 bases not matched to a gene. There are 17 residues in the CDR3.

In this sample, this clone turned up once. The rearrangement links TRBV18 to TRBJ2-1, with a possible D match to TRBD2 (6 bases). Germline CDR1 and CDR2: KGHSH and LQKENI. V was clipped by 0 bases and J by 8 bases, with 14 bases between them. This CDR3 comprises 15 residues. The CDR3 coding sequence is TGTGCCAGCTCACCACCAATTTCTAGCGTCCATGAGCAGTTCTTC. It specifies CASSPPISSVHEQFF.

The rearrangement links TRBV18 to TRBJ1-5; tentatively, D is TRBD1 (5 bases). This CDR3 is 12 amino acids long. V lost 2 bases and J 7 bases, leaving 6 bases between the germline ends. CDR1 is KGHSH, CDR2 LQKENI, per germline. CDR3 residues: CASSPKGQPQHF. CDR3 nucleotides: TGTGCCAGCTCACCAAAGGGGCAGCCCCAGCATTTT.

This chain connects TRBV4-3 to TRBJ2-4, with D perhaps matching TRBD1 (5 bases). Looked up from germline, CDR1 is LGHNA and CDR2 is YSLEER. The CDR3 contains 14 residues. V was trimmed by 1 base and J by 7 bases, leaving 11 bases between them. The CDR3: CASSQGAGPNIQYF. The CDR3 DNA is TGCGCCAGCAGCCAAGGGGCAGGGCCGAACATTCAGTACTTC.

This CDR3 is CASSPNRDGSDTQYF. CDR3 in DNA: TGTGCCAGCTCACCGAACAGGGACGGATCAGATACGCAGTATTTT. V usage is TRBV18 and J usage is TRBJ2-3; D is possibly TRBD1 (6 bases). With 3 bases removed from V and 4 bases from J, the gap between germline ends came to 14 bases. This CDR3 is built from 15 residues. Germline values: CDR1 KGHSH, CDR2 LQKENI.

The genes are TRBV10-3 and TRBJ2-6; a possible D gene is TRBD2 (5 bases). V was pared by 6 bases and J by 0 bases, with 6 bases between. CDR1 and CDR2 (germline): ENHRY, SYGVKD. The CDR3 sequence is 14 residues long. CDR3 nucleotide sequence: TGTGCCATCAGGAGGGACTCTGGGGCCAACGTCCTGACTTTC. This sequence encodes CAIRRDSGANVLTF.

The chain has TRBV4-3 and TRBJ2-7; the D gene is possibly TRBD2 (6 bases). The V end lost 4 bases, the J end lost 1 base, and 8 bases lay between the germline ends. CDR1 and CDR2 (germline): LGHNA, YSLEER. There are 13 residues in the CDR3. The DNA for the CDR3 is TGCGCCAGCAGCCGAGGACTATCCTACGAGCAGTACTTC. Translated, it gives CASSRGLSYEQYF.

The chain recombines TRBV18 with TRBJ2-2; 9 bases map to TRBD1. V shed 5 bases, J shed 5 bases, and the junction held 6 bases outside the gene matches. From germline, CDR1 is KGHSH and CDR2 LQKENI. This CDR3 spans 15 amino acids. CDR3 nucleotide sequence: TGTGCCAGCTCAGGACAGGGGAGATCGACCGGGGAGCTGTTTTTT. The encoded protein is CASSGQGRSTGELFF. The variable domain in full, with the rest retrieved from reference TRBV18 and TRBJ2-2, is NAGVMQNPRHLVRRRGQEARLRCSPMKGHSHVYWYRQLPEEGLKFMVYLQKENIIDESGMPKERFSAEFPKEGPSILRIQQVVRGDSAAYFCASSGQGRSTGELFFGEGSRLTVL.

This sequence joins TRBV5-6 and TRBJ1-1; possible D gene TRBD1, 6 bases. Per the germline V gene, CDR1 is SGHDT and CDR2 is YYEEEE. V lost 3 bases and J lost 10, with 13 bases in between. This CDR3 is 12 amino acids long. In DNA form, the CDR3 reads TGTGCCAGCAGCTCGACAGGTTACGGAGCTTTCTTT. Its translation: CASSSTGYGAFF.

This chain links TRBV29-1 with TRBJ2-5, with TRBD2 as a possible D gene (5 bases). The CDR3 extends over 12 amino acids. Between the trimmed V and J ends, which lost 7 bases and 2 bases, there was a span of 11 bases. CDR1 and CDR2 (germline): SQVTM, ANQGSEA. The CDR3 is CSAEGQQETQYF. DNA of the CDR3: TGCAGCGCCGAGGGCCAGCAAGAGACCCAGTACTTC.

A few counts support this clone. J is TRBJ1-2 and V is TRBV2, with 10 bases matching TRBD1. This CDR3 has 15 amino acids. V lost 6 bases and J lost 4; bases outside the gene matches: 8. In germline, CDR1 is SNHLY, CDR2 FYNNEI. CDR3 amino acids: CASRKRTGGGYGYTF. The CDR3 DNA reads TGTGCCAGCAGGAAAAGGACAGGGGGAGGCTATGGCTACACCTTC. Variable domain in full (rest from reference TRBV2 and TRBJ1-2): EPEVTQTPSHQVTQMGQEVILRCVPISNHLYFYWYRQILGQKVEFLVSFYNNEISEKSEIFDDQFSVERPDGSNFTLKIRSTKLEDSAMYFCASRKRTGGGYGYTFGSGTRLTVV.

The V call is TRBV5-5, the J call TRBJ2-4, with D hard to call. Trimming removed 0 bases from V and 0 bases from J, with 4 bases in between. Germline assignment: CDR1 SGHKS and CDR2 YYEKEE (reference sequence). The length of the CDR3 is 14 residues. CDR3 residues: CASSLALAKNIQYF. The CDR3 nucleotides read TGTGCCAGCAGCTTGGCCCTAGCCAAAAACATTCAGTACTTC. The variable domain in full, completed from reference TRBV5-5 and TRBJ2-4, reads DAGVTQSPTHLIKTRGQQVTLRCSPISGHKSVSWYQQVLGQGPQFIFQYYEKEERGRGNFPDRFSARQFPNYSSELNVNALLLGDSALYLCASSLALAKNIQYFGAGTRLSVL.